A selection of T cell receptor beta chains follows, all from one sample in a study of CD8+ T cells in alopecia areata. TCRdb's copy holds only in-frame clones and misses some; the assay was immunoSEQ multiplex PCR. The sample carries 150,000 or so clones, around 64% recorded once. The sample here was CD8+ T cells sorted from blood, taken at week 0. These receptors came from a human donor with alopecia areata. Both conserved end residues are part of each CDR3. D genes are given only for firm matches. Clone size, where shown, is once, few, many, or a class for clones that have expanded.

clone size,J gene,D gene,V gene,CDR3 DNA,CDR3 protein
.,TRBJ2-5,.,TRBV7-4,TGTGCCAGCTCCAACCAGGAGACCCAGTACTTC,CASSNQETQYF
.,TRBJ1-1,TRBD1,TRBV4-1,TGCGCCAGCAGCCAAGTGTGGGGGACAGAAGTAGAAGCTTTCTTT,CASSQVWGTEVEAFF
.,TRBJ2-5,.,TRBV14,TGTGCCAGCAGCCCGACGGGTGTCTGGCAAGAGACCCAGTACTTC,CASSPTGVWQETQYF
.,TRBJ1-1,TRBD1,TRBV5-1,TGCGCCAGCAACGACCGACAGGGGGTTGCTTTCTTT,CASNDRQGVAFF
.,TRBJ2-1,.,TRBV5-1,TGCGCCAGCCGACCTTGGATCGGCGGGGACAATGAGCAGTTCTTC,CASRPWIGGDNEQFF
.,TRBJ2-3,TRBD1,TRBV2,TGTGCCAGCAGTGGGACAGGGCCGGGAGATACGCAGTATTTT,CASSGTGPGDTQYF
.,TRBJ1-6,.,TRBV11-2,TGTGCCAGCAGCTTTTCGGCCCCTGGTTCACCCCTCCACTTT,CASSFSAPGSPLHF
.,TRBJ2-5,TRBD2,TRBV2,TGTGCCAGCAGTGAAGCCCGAACGGGGGGGCCTCAGGAGACCCAGTACTTC,CASSEARTGGPQETQYF
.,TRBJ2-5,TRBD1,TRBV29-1,TGCAGCGTCGAGGGACAGGGTCAAGAGACCCAGTACTTC,CSVEGQGQETQYF
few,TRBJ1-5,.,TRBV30,TGTGCCTGGAGTCTAAGCAATCAGCCCCAGCATTTT,CAWSLSNQPQHF
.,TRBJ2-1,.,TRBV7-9,TGTGCCAGCAGGGAAGAGGGAGGTGAGCAGTTCTTC,CASREEGGEQFF
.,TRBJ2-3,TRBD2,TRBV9,TGTGCCAGCAGCGTCGAGGGGCTAGCGGGTTCCTTCTCTAGCACAGATACGCAGTATTTT,CASSVEGLAGSFSSTDTQYF